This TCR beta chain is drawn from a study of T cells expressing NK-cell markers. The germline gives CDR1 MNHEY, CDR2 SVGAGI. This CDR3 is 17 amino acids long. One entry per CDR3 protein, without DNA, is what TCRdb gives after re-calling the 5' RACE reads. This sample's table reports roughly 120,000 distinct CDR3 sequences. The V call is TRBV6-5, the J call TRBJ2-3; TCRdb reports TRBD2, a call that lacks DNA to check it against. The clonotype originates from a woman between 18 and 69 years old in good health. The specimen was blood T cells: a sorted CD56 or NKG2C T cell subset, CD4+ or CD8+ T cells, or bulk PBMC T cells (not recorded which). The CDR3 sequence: CASSYRGLGPPGDTQYF.